This T cell receptor beta chain was observed in a study of T cell changes during pregnancy in multiple sclerosis (dated by TCRdb to 2018 to 2020). In the study overall: Changes in the T cell repertoire over the course of pregnancy were examined in this study in women with multiple sclerosis.

Comment on this clone: It lacks a known antigen. The input lacks base qualities; no much larger clone sits a single base away.

CDR1 and CDR2, looked up from the germline V gene, are SNHLY and FYNNEI. V lost 5 bases and J lost 2 bases; the stretch between them is 10 bases long. Including cysteine and phenylalanine, the CDR3 has 14 amino acids. Only CDR3 DNA is held: 42 bases, read in frame from base 1. The method was the immunoSEQ multiplex PCR assay. Not all clones reach the TCRdb copy of this immuneACCESS table, which keeps in-frame sequences only. Checked studies attribute under half of the gap to unresolved V genes and leave the rest unexplained. The sample contains roughly 52,000 clones, approximately 92% of them found a single time. Around 0.25% of the sample lies in the top ten.

This chain is built from TRBV2 and TRBJ2-1; the D gene is perhaps TRBD2, on 5 matching bases. The clonotype originates from a female donor with multiple sclerosis, enrolled in a pregnancy study. This specimen was CD4+ T cells from peripheral blood mononuclear cells, taken in the third trimester of pregnancy. The DNA is as follows: TGTGCCAGCAGTAGAGCGGAGGCCTACAATGAGCAGTTCTTC. This is translated as CASSRAEAYNEQFF.